One and the same sample provided the 12 T cell receptor beta chains below, sequenced in a study of cytomegalovirus exposure and HLA in healthy donors (TCRdb year 2017). The library was obtained by the immunoSEQ multiplex PCR assay. For the multiplex PCR, a mixture combining 60 forward primers for TCR Vbeta segments and 13 reverse primers for TCR Jbeta segments was used. Entries here come from immuneACCESS through TCRdb and include only in-frame sequences with V and J called. Some clones fail to appear in such tables; in the studies checked, an unresolved V gene covers under half of the shortfall, and the cause of the remainder is unknown. This sample lists approximately 160,000 clones; over 65% were detected once. 1.4% of the sample rests with the top ten. The sample was PBMCs. These receptors were collected from a woman in her twenties or thirties in good health and CMV-seropositive.

In its sample, this clone was seen a few times. This rearrangement joins TRBV15 to TRBJ2-2; possibly TRBD2 for D (5 bases). Germline values: CDR1 LNHNV, CDR2 YYDKDF (reference sequence). The CDR3 sequence is 14 residues long. The ends were cut back, 9 bases at V and 4 bases at J, with 15 bases in the middle. The CDR3: CATRWERSTGELFF. The CDR3 bases are TGTGCCACGAGATGGGAGAGAAGCACCGGGGAGCTGTTTTTT.

The V call is TRBV6-1, the J call TRBJ1-5; D is perhaps TRBD1 (5 bases). The CDR3 runs 14 residues. V was cut by 7 bases and J by 4 bases, with 14 bases left in between. Germline V gene lookup returns CDR1 MNHNS and CDR2 SASEGT. In DNA, the CDR3 is TGTGCCAGCACCCAAGGGGCGGAAAATCAGCCCCAGCATTTT. It specifies CASTQGAENQPQHF.

This chain connects TRBV27 to TRBJ2-3; D ambiguous. This CDR3 comprises 14 residues. V was cut by 2 bases and J by 1 base, with 7 bases left in between. Germline V gives CDR1 MNHEY, CDR2 SMNVEV (reference sequence). CDR3 region: CASSLVSGTDTQYF. The DNA of the CDR3 is TGTGCCAGCAGTTTAGTATCGGGCACAGATACGCAGTATTTT.

This chain joins TRBV10-3 and TRBJ1-4, with 9 nucleotides matching TRBD1. CDR1 and CDR2 (germline): ENHRY, SYGVKD. The V and J ends lost 4 bases and 10 bases, in that order; junction bases with no gene match: 7. The CDR3 contains 14 residues. The CDR3 protein is CAISADRGIGKLFF. The CDR3 DNA reads TGTGCCATCAGTGCCGACAGGGGGATCGGAAAACTGTTTTTT.

J is TRBJ2-2 and V is TRBV30; D unclear. Germline V lookup: CDR1 GTSNPN, CDR2 SVGIG (reference sequence). Trimming took 0 bases from V and 2 from J, leaving 7 bases between them. The CDR3 length is 14 residues. CDR3 sequence reads: CAWSVTYNTGELFF. The CDR3 nucleotides read TGTGCCTGGAGTGTAACATATAACACCGGGGAGCTGTTTTTT.

This chain's CDR3 is CATSREGLNYGYTF. CDR3 nucleotides: TGTGCCACCAGCAGAGAGGGACTTAACTATGGCTACACCTTC. The genes are TRBV15 and TRBJ1-2; tentatively, D is TRBD1 (5 bases). Trimming took off 0 bases at V and 1 base at J, with 6 bases between the two ends. This CDR3 is 14 amino acids long. Germline V CDR1 and CDR2: LNHNV, YYDKDF (reference sequence).

The V and J genes are TRBV6-5 and TRBJ2-7, with 11 nucleotides matching TRBD2. This CDR3 has 15 amino acids. Germline V gene lookup returns CDR1 MNHEY and CDR2 SVGAGI. V shed 7 bases, J shed 1 base, and the junction held 6 bases outside the gene matches. The CDR3 nucleotides read TGTGCCAGCACCCCCGGGACTAGCGGATCCTACGAGCAGTACTTC. This gives the protein CASTPGTSGSYEQYF.

The chain carries TRBV28 and TRBJ1-5, with 9 bases fitting TRBD1. The junction had 13 bases not matched to a gene; V was cut back by 7 bases and J by 0 bases. The CDR3 spans 18 residues. Germline lookup yields CDR1 MDHEN and CDR2 SYDVKM. CDR3 sequence: CASIPAGTGRGSNQPQHF. DNA of the CDR3: TGTGCCAGCATCCCAGCCGGGACAGGGAGGGGTAGCAATCAGCCCCAGCATTTT.

The CDR3 DNA sequence: TGTGCCAGTGCCGGGGCGGACAGGGGGCCTGAAGCTTTCTTT. This codes for CASAGADRGPEAFF. V gene TRBV19 combines with J gene TRBJ1-1; 11 bases map to TRBD1. Germline V gene sequence: CDR1 LNHDA, CDR2 SQIVND (reference sequence). V shed 8 bases and J 6 bases; nucleotides not matched to a gene: 8. The CDR3 loop spans 14 amino acids.

The gene calls are TRBV18 and TRBJ2-7; TRBD1 agrees at 8 bases. V gave up 8 bases and J gave up 5 bases; unmatched junction bases: 5. Germline V gene data show CDR1 as KGHSH and CDR2 as LQKENI. The CDR3 consists of 12 residues. In nucleotides, the CDR3 is TGTGCCAGCCGACAGGGGCCTGACGAGCAGTACTTC. This translates into CASRQGPDEQYF.

The genes are TRBV29-1 and TRBJ2-1; tentatively, D is TRBD1 (6 bases). Germline V gene sequence: CDR1 SQVTM, CDR2 ANQGSEA. Trimming shortened V by 6 bases and J by 0 bases, and 9 bases separated the two germline ends. The CDR3 consists of 13 residues. CDR3 sequence: CSVLGGSYNEQFF. As DNA, the CDR3 is TGCAGCGTCCTAGGGGGCTCCTACAATGAGCAGTTCTTC.

The chain combines TRBV11-2 with TRBJ2-3; D is perhaps TRBD1 (6 bases). Deletions cut 5 bases from V and 6 bases from J, with 21 bases between. The CDR3 totals 16 residues. The V gene's germline CDR1 is SGHAT and CDR2 FQNNGV. The CDR3 sequence is CASSSLVYRDGDTQYF. The CDR3 region has the DNA TGTGCCAGCAGCAGTTTAGTTTACAGGGACGGGGATACGCAGTATTTT.